Below are 19 T cell receptor beta chains sequenced from a single sample in a study of blood T cell repertoires in COVID-19. Profiling relied on immunoSEQ multiplex PCR, and the TCRdb table lists in-frame clones only, not all of them. The sample has about 62,000 clones; approximately 90% are singletons. The specimen sequenced was peripheral blood. These receptors all stem from a woman older than 75 with acute or convalescent COVID-19.

CDR3 protein: CASSLTGATNEKLFF. The CDR3, as DNA: TGTGCCAGCAGTCTTACGGGGGCAACTAATGAAAAACTGTTTTTT. J is TRBJ1-4 and V is TRBV7-2; a weak D match, TRBD1 (5 bases). The germline V gene encodes CDR1 SGHTA and CDR2 FQGNSA. The CDR3 spans 15 residues. Trimming cost V 6 bases and J 0 bases, with 11 bases left between them. Full variable domain (missing parts from reference TRBV7-2 and TRBJ1-4): GAGVSQSPSNKVTEKGKDVELRCDPISGHTALYWYRQSLGQGLEFLIYFQGNSAPDKSGLPSDRFSAERTGGSVSTLTIQRTQQEDSAVYLCASSLTGATNEKLFFGSGTQLSVL.

The chain has TRBV5-6 and TRBJ2-5; the D gene is possibly TRBD2 (5 bases). This CDR3 comprises 13 residues. Trimming took 5 bases from V and 7 from J, leaving 15 bases between them. The germline CDR1 and CDR2 sequences are SGHDT and YYEEEE. CDR3 sequence (DNA): TGTGCCAGCAGTATTCGGGGTTGGGCGACCCAGTACTTC. This gives the protein CASSIRGWATQYF.

This chain links TRBV5-5 with TRBJ2-1; tentative D call: TRBD2 (6 bases). In germline, CDR1 is SGHKS, CDR2 YYEKEE (reference sequence). This CDR3 spans 14 amino acids. Trimming removed 5 bases at V and 7 bases at J, with 16 bases between. The CDR3 nucleotides are TGTGCCAGCAGACCGGGACCCGGAGGGAATGAGCAGTTCTTC. This translates into CASRPGPGGNEQFF. Full variable domain (remainder filled in from reference TRBV5-5 and TRBJ2-1): DAGVTQSPTHLIKTRGQQVTLRCSPISGHKSVSWYQQVLGQGPQFIFQYYEKEERGRGNFPDRFSARQFPNYSSELNVNALLLGDSALYLCASRPGPGGNEQFFGPGTRLTVL.

The chain joins TRBV3-1 (or the pseudogene TRBV3-2) to TRBJ1-6; D not certain. V shed 1 base and J shed 4 bases, with 5 bases lying between them. The CDR3 sequence is 14 residues long. Germline V lookup: CDR1 LGHDT, CDR2 YNNKEL (reference sequence). The CDR3 spells CASSQGLYNSPLHF. CDR3 nucleotides: TGTGCCAGCAGCCAAGGTCTTTATAATTCACCCCTCCACTTT.

The V and J genes are TRBV5-1 and TRBJ2-7, with D possibly being TRBD2 (6 bases). CDR1 and CDR2 (germline): SGHRS, YFSETQ. The CDR3 is made up of 14 amino acids. Trimming stripped 0 bases from V and 3 bases from J, with 10 bases between. CDR3 nucleotides: TGCGCCAGCAGCTTGGCGGCGCGGGACTACGAGCAGTACTTC. The encoded protein is CASSLAARDYEQYF.

The chain has TRBV9 and TRBJ1-6; D unresolved. The CDR3 is 15 residues long. Trimming took off 4 bases at V and 8 bases at J, with 16 bases between the two ends. Germline V gives CDR1 SGDLS, CDR2 YYNGEE. CDR3 coding DNA: TGTGCCAGCAGCTTATCGGACGGGAGGGATTCACCCCTCCACTTT. It specifies CASSLSDGRDSPLHF.

V and J are TRBV20-1 and TRBJ2-3; 12 bases line up with TRBD2. V was clipped by 3 bases and J by 8 bases; unmatched bases: 9. The CDR3 covers 15 residues. In germline, CDR1 is DFQATT, CDR2 SNEGSKA (reference sequence). The CDR3 DNA reads as TGCAGTGCTAGTGCAACTAGCGGGGGGTCCTCTACGCAGTATTTT. Its translation is CSASATSGGSSTQYF.

The genes are TRBV18 and TRBJ2-1; no clear D. Trimming removed 2 bases from V and 0 bases from J, with 14 bases in between. Germline lookup yields CDR1 KGHSH and CDR2 LQKENI. The CDR3 runs to 17 residues. Here the CDR3 DNA reads TGTGCCAGCTCACCAAGAGGTGTCCCTGGCTCCTACAATGAGCAGTTCTTC. It translates to CASSPRGVPGSYNEQFF.

The rearrangement uses TRBV19 and TRBJ1-3; unclear D gene. CDR1 and CDR2 from the germline V gene are LNHDA and SQIVND (reference sequence). V was pared by 5 bases and J by 3 bases, with 17 bases between. This CDR3 has 16 residues. The CDR3 DNA follows: TGTGCCAGTAGTCCCTACCCGACATGGCTTGGAAACACCATATATTTT. Its translation: CASSPYPTWLGNTIYF.

CDR3: CSVAVQVETQYF. CDR3 nucleotide sequence: TGCAGCGTTGCGGTTCAGGTGGAGACCCAGTACTTC. The V gene is TRBV29-1, the J gene TRBJ2-5; no clear D. V was clipped by 4 bases and J by 5 bases, with 11 bases between them. This CDR3 has 12 residues. Germline-derived CDR1 and CDR2 are SQVTM and ANQGSEA.

The sample holds one count of this clone. The DNA is omitted, as the CDR3 cannot be located on it reliably, and the CDR3 follows TCRdb's listing. The V and J genes are TRBV2 and TRBJ1-1; TRBD1 is the table's D call and was not checked against the DNA. CDR1 is SNHLY and CDR2 is FYNNEI in the germline V gene. The CDR3 is made up of 14 amino acids, end residues included. The CDR3 loop is CASILEGVHTEAFF.

The chain carries TRBV9 and TRBJ2-7; tentatively, D is TRBD1 (5 bases). Trimming took off 0 bases at V and 2 bases at J, with 15 bases between the two ends. CDR3 length: 16 amino acids. Germline values: CDR1 SGDLS, CDR2 YYNGEE. The CDR3 DNA reads TGTGCCAGCAGCGTAGTAGGGGCAGACCAGACCTACGAGCAGTACTTC. It yields the protein CASSVVGADQTYEQYF.

CDR3 sequence (DNA): TGTGCCAGCAGCTTAGTAGATCAGGGCGGCGAAAAACTGTTTTTT. It codes for CASSLVDQGGEKLFF. The chain uses TRBV7-9 and TRBJ1-4; weak D call: TRBD1 (5 bases). The germline V gene has CDR1 SEHNR and CDR2 FQNEAQ (reference sequence). The CDR3 runs 15 residues. Trimming removed 1 base at V and 8 bases at J, with 14 bases between.

The genes are TRBV5-1 and TRBJ1-2; 8 bases line up with TRBD1. Looked up from germline, CDR1 is SGHRS and CDR2 is YFSETQ. The CDR3 sequence is 13 residues long. Losses at the gene ends were 4 bases for V and 4 bases for J; bases not matched to a gene: 3. The CDR3 sequence: CASSGQGGYGYTF. CDR3 DNA sequence: TGCGCCAGCAGCGGACAGGGAGGCTATGGCTACACCTTC.

This chain uses TRBV7-2 with TRBJ2-3, with 8 bases matching TRBD2. Germline V CDR1 and CDR2: SGHTA, FQGNSA. This CDR3 has 16 residues. The J segment lost 8 bases and the V segment lost 5 bases, leaving 15 bases of the junction unmatched. CDR3 loop: CASSPQAGVLGGTQYF. Written as DNA, the CDR3 is TGTGCCAGCAGCCCCCAAGCGGGGGTCCTGGGGGGTACGCAGTATTTT.

This chain joins TRBV5-1 and TRBJ2-5, with D perhaps matching TRBD1 (6 bases). The CDR3 runs to 18 residues. Trimming took 3 bases from V and 1 from J, leaving 22 bases between them. Germline V lookup: CDR1 SGHRS, CDR2 YFSETQ. CDR3 nucleotide sequence: TGCGCCAGCAGCTCTGGACAGAGAGGACTGGGATTCCAAGAGACCCAGTACTTC. This gives the protein CASSSGQRGLGFQETQYF.

This clone was counted once. CDR3 in amino acids: CAWSVQGDTEAFF. The CDR3 DNA reads as TGTGCCTGGAGTGTACAGGGGGACACTGAAGCTTTCTTT. The genes are TRBV30 and TRBJ1-1; 8 bases are a match to TRBD1. The V gene end was trimmed by 0 bases and the J gene end by 3 bases; junction bases not matched to a gene: 0. Germline V lookup: CDR1 GTSNPN, CDR2 SVGIG (reference sequence). This CDR3 spans 13 amino acids.

The V call is TRBV4-3, the J call TRBJ2-7, with D possibly being TRBD2 (6 bases). The CDR3 is 13 residues long. The V gene's germline CDR1 is LGHNA and CDR2 YSLEER. With 3 bases removed from V and 4 bases from J, the gap between germline ends came to 10 bases. In DNA, the CDR3 is TGCGCCAGCAGCCAGTATCGGGGGTACGAGCAGTACTTC. Residues: CASSQYRGYEQYF.

This clone has a single count. This sequence joins TRBV19 and TRBJ1-1; 8 bases fit TRBD1. Trimming removed 4 bases from V and 11 bases from J; junction bases left unmatched: 9. Germline loops: CDR1 LNHDA, CDR2 SQIVND (reference sequence). CDR3 size: 13 residues. The CDR3 nucleotides read TGTGCCAGTAGTACCGGACAGGGATCGGAGGCTTTCTTT. This codes for CASSTGQGSEAFF.